This TCR beta chain was profiled in a study of blood T cell repertoires in COVID-19. Study-level information: Donors in the United States, Italy and Spain gave samples during acute or convalescent COVID-19. T cells, B-cell-depleted T cells, or PBMCs provided the cDNA or gDNA that served as material.

Study processing details: Amplification with reference gene primers provided the estimates of nucleated cell counts. Sequenced by immunoSEQ multiplex PCR; TCRdb stores in-frame clones only, minus some. That table gives V, J and clone size, and the DNA gave D and trimming. The table has around 94,000 clones, roughly 80% seen once; the top ten hold 6.3%. V lost 5 bases, J lost 0 bases, and 9 bases stayed unmatched. The CDR3 is made up of 16 amino acids. Looked up from germline, CDR1 is SGHVS and CDR2 is FNYEAQ. Specimen: peripheral blood. The sequence was collected from a man in his 60s with acute or convalescent COVID-19. The chain employs TRBV7-6 and TRBJ1-1, with TRBD1 matching 7 bases. The CDR3 DNA reads TGTGCCAGCAGCCCTCAAACAGGGGAACTGAACACTGAAGCTTTCTTT. Amino acid sequence: CASSPQTGELNTEAFF.